The 24 T cell receptor beta chains below all came from one sample that was sequenced in a study of blood T cell repertoires in COVID-19. Clones were sequenced by immunoSEQ multiplex PCR, and TCRdb holds only the in-frame ones, with some missing. The sample shows 240,000 or so clones, 60% to 75% of them seen only once. The sample comprised peripheral blood. All receptors derive from a woman older than 75 with acute or convalescent COVID-19.

The gene calls are TRBV12-3 or TRBV12-4 and TRBJ1-2; D remains ambiguous. The CDR3 consists of 13 residues. With 0 bases removed from V and 7 bases from J, the gap between germline ends came to 9 bases. CDR3 sequence (DNA): TGTGCCAGCAGTTTAGCAGAGGGCGGTGGCTACACCTTC. It is translated as CASSLAEGGGYTF.

The chain recombines TRBV19 with TRBJ2-3, with D unclear. CDR1 and CDR2 (germline): LNHDA, SQIVND (reference sequence). Trimming pared 3 bases from V and 4 bases from J, leaving 11 bases between. The CDR3 runs 14 residues. The CDR3 DNA reads as TGTGCCAGTAGTATGTCTCGCAACTCAGATACGCAGTATTTT. Amino acids: CASSMSRNSDTQYF.

The chain employs TRBV10-3 and TRBJ1-6; TRBD1 matches 7 bases. Germline V gene data show CDR1 as ENHRY and CDR2 as SYGVKD. This CDR3 comprises 13 residues. V lost 8 bases to trimming and J lost 8 bases; unmatched junction nucleotides: 6. The CDR3 is CAIRADRDSPLHF. The CDR3 DNA follows: TGTGCCATCCGAGCTGACAGGGATTCACCCCTCCACTTT.

The chain has TRBV12-5 and TRBJ2-1; TRBD2 is a possible D gene (5 bases). V dropped 4 bases and J dropped 9 bases, with 19 bases sitting between them. The CDR3 runs to 15 residues. Looked up from germline, CDR1 is LGHNT and CDR2 is FRNRAP. This CDR3 is CASGSSAGGGSEQFF. In DNA form, the CDR3 reads TGTGCTAGTGGTTCCTCCGCTGGAGGCGGTTCTGAGCAGTTCTTC.

This chain links TRBV12-5 with TRBJ1-2, with TRBD1 as a possible D gene (5 bases). The CDR3 spans 14 residues. Trimming took 6 bases from V and 5 from J, leaving 16 bases between them. Germline lookup yields CDR1 LGHNT and CDR2 FRNRAP. The CDR3 region has the DNA TGTGCTAGTGGACAGGACGTGGGTGGGTATGGCTACACCTTC. Its protein product is CASGQDVGGYGYTF.

The chain is built from TRBV6-6 and TRBJ2-6, with a weak D call TRBD2 (6 bases). The CDR3 contains 17 residues. Trimming pared 5 bases from V and 0 bases from J, leaving 14 bases between. Per germline, CDR1 MNHNY and CDR2 SVGAGI (reference sequence). The CDR3 loop is CASSPGTRGSGANVLTF. Here the CDR3 DNA reads TGTGCCAGCAGTCCTGGGACTCGGGGCTCTGGGGCCAACGTCCTGACTTTC.

The chain combines TRBV7-6 with TRBJ1-3; D gene uncertain. Trimming stripped 0 bases from V and 0 bases from J, with 9 bases between. The germline CDR1 and CDR2 sequences are SGHVS and FNYEAQ. This CDR3 is 16 amino acids long. Here the CDR3 reads CASSLATANSGNTIYF. The CDR3 coding sequence is TGTGCCAGCAGCTTAGCAACTGCGAACTCTGGAAACACCATATATTTT.

This clone showed up just once. The chain couples TRBV4-1 to TRBJ2-6; 7 bases align to TRBD1. The CDR3 sequence is 20 residues long. Germline V gene data show CDR1 as MGHRA and CDR2 as YSYEKL. The V segment lost 1 base and the J segment 4 bases; nucleotides outside the gene matches: 16. CDR3 protein: CASSQAFLRGGAAGANVLTF. The CDR3 bases are TGCGCCAGCAGCCAAGCTTTTTTAAGAGGGGGCGCAGCCGGGGCCAACGTCCTGACTTTC.

The chain uses TRBV6-6 and TRBJ2-1; 8 bases align to TRBD2. The V gene end was trimmed by 2 bases and the J gene end by 8 bases; junction bases not matched to a gene: 5. The germline gives CDR1 MNHNY, CDR2 SVGAGI (reference sequence). The CDR3 extends over 14 amino acids. The CDR3 sequence: CASSYRLAGHEQFF. CDR3 nucleotides: TGTGCCAGCAGTTACCGGCTAGCGGGTCATGAGCAGTTCTTC.

This clone occurred a few times. The chain employs TRBV5-1 and TRBJ1-3, with D perhaps TRBD1 (5 bases). V was trimmed by 0 bases and J by 7 bases, leaving 11 bases between them. There are 14 residues in the CDR3. The germline gives CDR1 SGHRS, CDR2 YFSETQ. The chain's CDR3 is CASSLGGRENTIYF. In DNA form, the CDR3 reads TGCGCCAGCAGCTTGGGGGGCCGGGAGAACACCATATATTTT.

This clone was detected only a few times. V usage is TRBV29-1 and J usage is TRBJ2-1; 12 bases line up with TRBD1. Trimming at V came to 4 bases and at J to 8 bases, leaving 6 bases not matched to a gene. Per the germline V gene, CDR1 is SQVTM and CDR2 is ANQGSEA. This CDR3 comprises 14 residues. CDR3 region: CSVGFGTGGHEQFF. The CDR3 nucleotides are TGCAGCGTTGGGTTCGGGACAGGGGGCCATGAGCAGTTCTTC.

With regard to this clone: At one end the junction does not follow the germline gene, possibly because of a read error. V is TRBV27 and J is TRBJ1-2, with 7 bases aligning to TRBD1. CDR3 size: 18 residues. Germline CDR1 MNHEY, CDR2 SMNVEV (reference sequence). The CDR3 spells CASSQRGLIGTAKYGYTF. The CDR3 nucleotides are TGTGCCAGCAGCCAGCGCGGGCTCATTGGGACAGCTAAATATGGCTACACCTTC.

The CDR3 here is CASSLYRGGGEKLFF. The CDR3 DNA follows: TGTGCCAGCAGTCTATACAGGGGCGGTGGTGAAAAACTGTTTTTT. This sequence joins TRBV25-1 and TRBJ1-4; 7 bases line up with TRBD1. V lost 5 bases, J lost 7 bases, and 10 bases stayed unmatched. There are 15 residues in the CDR3. CDR1 and CDR2 (germline): MGHDK, SYGVNS.

This chain links TRBV9 with TRBJ2-7; tentative D call: TRBD1 (5 bases). V was shortened by 4 bases and J by 0 bases, with 11 bases between the two germline ends. The CDR3 has 14 residues. The V gene's germline CDR1 is SGDLS and CDR2 YYNGEE. The CDR3 nucleotides are TGTGCCAGCAGCCCAAGGGGTGACTCCTACGAGCAGTACTTC. Amino acid sequence: CASSPRGDSYEQYF. Based on the CDR3 plus reference TRBV9 and TRBJ2-7, the full variable domain is DSGVTQTPKHLITATGQRVTLRCSPRSGDLSVYWYQQSLDQGLQFLIQYYNGEERAKGNILERFSAQQFPDLHSELNLSSLELGDSALYFCASSPRGDSYEQYFGPGTRLTVT.

This chain's CDR3 is CASSPGVYEQFF. The CDR3 DNA follows: TGTGCCAGCAGCCCCGGGGTGTATGAGCAGTTCTTC. The chain has TRBV7-8 and TRBJ2-1, with D possibly matching TRBD2 (5 bases). Germline V lookup: CDR1 SGHVS, CDR2 FQNEAQ. There are 12 residues in the CDR3. Between the trimmed V and J ends, which lost 5 bases and 8 bases, there was a span of 10 bases.

The V gene is TRBV5-1, the J gene TRBJ2-3; 7 bases match TRBD2. The CDR3 extends over 16 amino acids. Germline lookup yields CDR1 SGHRS and CDR2 YFSETQ. V gave up 4 bases and J gave up 4 bases; unmatched junction bases: 12. CDR3 sequence: CASSPPGGSSPDTQYF. CDR3 DNA: TGCGCCAGCAGCCCCCCTGGCGGGAGTTCCCCAGATACGCAGTATTTT.

V and J are TRBV29-1 and TRBJ2-7; 7 nucleotides align to TRBD1. The germline V gene encodes CDR1 SQVTM and CDR2 ANQGSEA. V was pared by 1 base and J by 6 bases, with 6 bases of the junction left unmatched. This CDR3 region has 13 residues. CDR3 sequence: CSVEGTGSAEQYF. The CDR3 DNA reads TGCAGCGTTGAAGGGACAGGATCGGCCGAGCAGTACTTC.

The rearrangement uses TRBV19 and TRBJ1-1, with D possibly TRBD1 on 5 matching bases. The CDR3 covers 16 residues. Germline V gene lookup returns CDR1 LNHDA and CDR2 SQIVND (reference sequence). Trimming cost V 1 base and J 6 bases, with 18 bases left between them. CDR3 loop: CASSIGWFRGKAEAFF. The CDR3 bases are TGTGCCAGTAGTATAGGATGGTTTCGGGGGAAGGCTGAAGCTTTCTTT.

The chain links TRBV2 to TRBJ1-5; D remains ambiguous. The CDR3 runs 15 residues. The germline V and J ends were trimmed by 6 bases and 3 bases, with 15 bases remaining between them. Germline V gene data show CDR1 as SNHLY and CDR2 as FYNNEI. The CDR3 DNA follows: TGTGCCAGCAGCCCGACTCGAAACCCCAATCAGCCCCAGCATTTT. Its translation: CASSPTRNPNQPQHF.

The chain links TRBV19 to TRBJ1-4; 7 bases fit TRBD1. Germline V CDR1 and CDR2: LNHDA, SQIVND (reference sequence). The CDR3 extends over 14 amino acids. V was clipped by 5 bases and J by 3 bases; unmatched bases: 3. The CDR3 spells CASSPDRSNEKLFF. The CDR3 nucleotides read TGTGCCAGTAGTCCGGACAGGTCTAATGAAAAACTGTTTTTT.

CDR3 amino acids: CASSYGGGRNSPLHF. The CDR3 DNA sequence: TGTGCCAGCAGTTACGGTGGAGGACGTAATTCACCCCTCCACTTT. This chain links TRBV6-5 with TRBJ1-6; D is ambiguous. Germline assignment: CDR1 MNHEY and CDR2 SVGAGI. The CDR3 extends over 15 amino acids. Trimming shortened V by 2 bases and J by 6 bases, and 11 bases separated the two germline ends.

The V and J genes are TRBV7-9 and TRBJ1-1; a weak D match, TRBD1 (5 bases). The V and J ends lost 8 bases and 6 bases respectively, with 13 bases between them. This CDR3 contains 12 residues. Germline V lookup: CDR1 SEHNR, CDR2 FQNEAQ (reference sequence). CDR3 loop: CASSLGGAEAFF. CDR3 DNA: TGTGCCAGCTCCCTGGGGGGTGCTGAAGCTTTCTTT.

This chain connects TRBV7-9 to TRBJ1-3, with D unclear. CDR1 SEHNR and CDR2 FQNEAQ come from the germline V gene (reference sequence). This CDR3 comprises 14 residues. V shed 0 bases and J shed 8 bases, with 11 bases lying between them. This CDR3 is CASSLARGWDTIYF. The CDR3 DNA sequence: TGTGCCAGCAGCTTAGCCCGGGGATGGGACACCATATATTTT. Using reference TRBV7-9 and TRBJ1-3 for the parts outside the CDR3, the full variable domain is DTGVSQNPRHKITKRGQNVTFRCDPISEHNRLYWYRQTLGQGPEFLTYFQNEAQLEKSRLLSDRFSAERPKGSFSTLEIQRTEQGDSAMYLCASSLARGWDTIYFGEGSWLTVV.

This chain joins TRBV25-1 and TRBJ1-2, with a tentative D call TRBD1 (6 bases). V gave up 3 bases and J gave up 7 bases, with 18 bases separating them. Germline V gives CDR1 MGHDK, CDR2 SYGVNS. The CDR3 runs to 15 residues. The CDR3 DNA reads as TGTGCCAGCAGTGATGAACAGGGAATGATTGGTGGCTACACCTTC. This gives the protein CASSDEQGMIGGYTF.